The rows below give T cell receptor beta chains drawn from one sample of a study of neurological immune-mediated disorders. MiXCR was run by TCRdb on the 5' RACE reads, yielding one entry per CDR3 protein. The sample lists tens of thousands of distinct CDR3 sequences, less than 2.5% occurring once. Sample: PBMCs. All receptors derive from a man aged 50 or older with multiple sclerosis. Both conserved end residues are part of each CDR3. D genes are given only for firm matches. The size of a clone is reported for some rows only, either as once, few or many, or as a class for expanded clones.

size | J | D | V | CDR3 | DNA
many | TRBJ1-4 | . | TRBV18 | CASSPRSVNEKLFF | TGTGCCAGCTCCCCGCGCTCGGTTAATGAAAAACTGTTTTTT
many | TRBJ1-5 | . | TRBV4-3 | CASSQGLGGFQPQHF | TGCGCCAGCAGCCAGGGCCTTGGAGGGTTTCAGCCCCAGCATTTT
many | TRBJ1-2 | . | TRBV5-1 | CASSTGQIAYGYTF | TGCGCCAGCAGCACTGGACAGATTGCCTATGGCTACACCTTC
medium-sized | TRBJ1-1 | TRBD1 | TRBV25-1 | CASSRGGLAGAFF | TGTGCCAGCAGCAGGGGGGGACTCGCGGGAGCTTTCTTT
. | TRBJ2-7 | TRBD2 | TRBV20-1 | CSASRGLAGSYEQYF | TGCAGTGCTAGCCGCGGACTAGCGGGCTCCTACGAGCAGTACTTC
many | TRBJ2-5 | TRBD1 | TRBV6-2/TRBV6-3 | CASRQGTGGVETQYF | TGTGCCAGCAGACAGGGGACAGGGGGTGTGGAGACCCAGTACTTC
many | TRBJ2-7 | TRBD2 | TRBV5-1 | CASSRDYYEQYF | TGCGCCAGCAGCCGGGACTACTACGAGCAGTACTTC
many | TRBJ2-3 | . | TRBV29-1 | CSVDPSGTDTQYF | TGCAGCGTTGATCCTAGCGGCACAGATACGCAGTATTTT
many | TRBJ2-7 | . | TRBV7-8 | CASSSQVWGESYEQYF | TGTGCCAGCAGCTCCCAGGTGTGGGGGGAGTCCTACGAGCAGTACTTC
many | TRBJ1-3 | . | TRBV28 | CASSLILGEASGNTIYF | TGTGCCAGCAGTTTGATTCTAGGGGAAGCCTCTGGAAACACCATATATTTT
many | TRBJ2-3 | TRBD2 | TRBV30 | CAWSVASGGTDTQYF | TGTGCCTGGAGTGTAGCGAGCGGGGGGACAGATACGCAGTATTTT
many | TRBJ2-7 | TRBD1 | TRBV12-3/TRBV12-4 | CASSKHGTAYEQYF | TGTGCCAGCAGTAAACACGGGACAGCCTACGAGCAGTACTTC
many | TRBJ2-3 | . | TRBV15 | CATWGPSTDTQYF | TGTGCCACCTGGGGGCCTAGCACAGATACGCAGTATTTT
few | TRBJ1-4 | . | TRBV7-2 | CASSPTGRPNEKLFF | TGTGCCAGCAGCCCAACAGGGAGGCCTAATGAAAAACTGTTTTTT
many | TRBJ2-2 | . | TRBV7-9 | CASSLGWGGTGELFF | TGTGCCAGCAGCTTAGGATGGGGTGGCACCGGGGAGCTGTTTTTT
many | TRBJ1-5 | . | TRBV5-1 | CASSPQPGRDNQPQHF | TGCGCCAGCAGCCCACAACCGGGACGGGACAATCAGCCCCAGCATTTT
many | TRBJ2-1 | TRBD2 | TRBV12-3/TRBV12-4 | CASSSLAGLVDEQFF | TGTGCCAGCAGCTCCCTAGCGGGGTTAGTAGATGAGCAGTTCTTC
many | TRBJ1-5 | . | TRBV5-1 | CASSLVAGFNQPQHF | TGCGCCAGCAGCTTGGTCGCAGGGTTCAATCAGCCCCAGCATTTT
many | TRBJ2-1 | . | TRBV7-6 | CASSLGGGRYNEQFF | TGTGCCAGCAGCTTAGGTGGGGGGCGGTACAATGAGCAGTTCTTC
many | TRBJ2-1 | TRBD2 | TRBV5-1 | CASSLPGGGPNNEQFF | TGCGCCAGCAGCTTGCCGGGAGGTGGTCCAAATAATGAGCAGTTCTTC
many | TRBJ1-1 | . | TRBV18 | CASSPDPGGNTEAFF | TGTGCCAGCTCACCCGATCCCGGGGGGAACACTGAAGCTTTCTTT
many | TRBJ2-7 | TRBD1 | TRBV12-3/TRBV12-4 | CASSYRGAQYF | TGTGCCAGCAGTTACAGGGGTGCGCAGTACTTC
many | TRBJ1-5 | . | TRBV20-1 | CSARVGSSVSNQPQHF | TGCAGTGCTAGAGTGGGATCCAGCGTAAGCAATCAGCCCCAGCATTTT
few | TRBJ1-5 | . | TRBV18 | CASSRSRWENSNQPQHF | TGTGCCAGCTCCCGGTCAAGGTGGGAGAATAGCAATCAGCCCCAGCATTTT
many | TRBJ2-1 | . | TRBV7-6 | CASSLAGSGVYNEQFF | TGTGCCAGCAGCTTAGCTGGTTCAGGGGTCTACAATGAGCAGTTCTTC
many | TRBJ2-3 | . | TRBV7-8 | CASSLVDVADTQYF | TGTGCCAGCAGCTTAGTTGATGTGGCAGATACGCAGTATTTT
. | TRBJ2-1 | . | TRBV30 | CAWRTTTYNEQFF | TGTGCCTGGAGGACTACCACCTACAATGAGCAGTTCTTC
many | TRBJ1-2 | . | TRBV9 | CASSHSGTERIYGYTF | TGTGCCAGCAGCCACTCCGGGACGGAAAGAATCTATGGCTACACCTTC
many | TRBJ2-3 | TRBD1 | TRBV10-3 | CAISRTGPTDTQYF | TGTGCCATCAGCAGGACAGGGCCCACAGATACGCAGTATTTT
many | TRBJ2-4 | TRBD1 | TRBV19 | CASSMGQSLAKNIQYF | TGTGCCAGTAGTATGGGACAGTCTCTAGCCAAAAACATTCAGTACTTC
many | TRBJ1-5 | . | TRBV2 | CASKKDNQPQHF | TGTGCCAGCAAGAAGGATAATCAGCCCCAGCATTTT
many | TRBJ1-2 | . | TRBV5-1 | CASSLGRDYGYTF | TGCGCCAGCAGCTTGGGGAGGGACTATGGCTACACCTTC
many | TRBJ2-2 | TRBD1 | TRBV5-1 | CASRSGTGLGGPNTGELFF | TGCGCCAGCAGGTCCGGGACAGGTCTGGGCGGGCCGAACACCGGGGAGCTGTTTTTT
many | TRBJ2-5 | . | TRBV19 | CASSNSETQYF | TGTGCCAGTAGTAACTCCGAGACCCAGTACTTC
many | TRBJ1-2 | . | TRBV12-5 | CASGLPTFESPTNYGYTF | TGTGCTAGTGGTTTGCCCACGTTCGAGTCTCCAACTAACTATGGCTACACCTTC
many | TRBJ2-2 | TRBD2 | TRBV7-2 | CASSLLLAGTGELFF | TGTGCCAGCAGCTTATTACTAGCGGGGACCGGGGAGCTGTTTTTT
many | TRBJ2-4 | TRBD2 | TRBV6-6 | CASSEAGGGDIQYF | TGTGCCAGCTCCGAAGCCGGGGGGGGGGACATTCAGTACTTC
. | TRBJ1-1 | . | TRBV20-1 | CSAPGLNTEAFF | TGCAGTGCTCCGGGGTTGAACACTGAAGCTTTCTTT
few | TRBJ1-5 | TRBD1 | TRBV20-1 | CSAQAVGGPNQPQHF | TGCAGTGCTCAAGCAGTAGGGGGCCCCAATCAGCCCCAGCATTTT
many | TRBJ2-5 | . | TRBV4-1 | CASSQEGRETQYF | TGCGCCAGCAGCCAAGAAGGTCGGGAGACCCAGTACTTC
many | TRBJ2-5 | . | TRBV24-1 | CATKANQETQYF | TGTGCCACCAAAGCTAATCAAGAGACCCAGTACTTC
many | TRBJ2-5 | . | TRBV20-1 | CSAGPPGQETQYF | TGCAGTGCTGGGCCCCCGGGGCAAGAGACCCAGTACTTC
many | TRBJ1-5 | . | TRBV20-1 | CSAIQQGRDNQPQHF | TGCAGTGCTATACAACAGGGCCGCGACAATCAGCCCCAGCATTTT
many | TRBJ2-3 | TRBD2 | TRBV4-3 | CASSQDASGVSNQYF | TGCGCCAGCAGCCAAGATGCTAGCGGAGTCTCTAATCAGTATTTT
many | TRBJ2-3 | . | TRBV5-1 | CASSWDRSTDTQYF | TGCGCCAGCAGCTGGGACCGTTCCACAGATACGCAGTATTTT
many | TRBJ2-5 | TRBD2 | TRBV15 | CATSSLRGTRETQYF | TGTGCCACCAGCAGCCTTCGGGGGACTAGGGAGACCCAGTACTTC
many | TRBJ2-2 | . | TRBV20-1 | CSAREEVTGSTGELFF | TGCAGTGCTAGAGAGGAGGTTACAGGGTCAACCGGGGAGCTGTTTTTT
many | TRBJ2-5 | TRBD1 | TRBV5-1 | CASSTRDSGETQYF | TGCGCCAGCAGCACCCGGGACAGTGGAGAGACCCAGTACTTC
few | TRBJ1-5 | . | TRBV12-3/TRBV12-4 | CASSLNPLLRRSNQHQHF | TGTGCCAGCAGTTTAAATCCGCTATTGAGACGGAGCAATCAGCACCAGCATTTT
many | TRBJ2-3 | . | TRBV6-2/TRBV6-3 | CASSYSKGASTDTQYF | TGTGCCAGCAGTTACTCGAAAGGAGCTAGCACAGATACGCAGTATTTT
many | TRBJ1-1 | . | TRBV7-9 | CASSLAGGAGTEAFF | TGTGCCAGCAGCTTAGCGGGAGGGGCAGGAACTGAAGCTTTCTTT
many | TRBJ2-3 | . | TRBV7-6 | CASSLDKGVDTQYF | TGTGCCAGCAGCTTAGATAAGGGGGTGGATACGCAGTATTTT
many | TRBJ2-7 | . | TRBV3-1 | CASSHSVGPPGEQYF | TGTGCCAGCAGCCATAGCGTGGGCCCCCCTGGCGAGCAGTACTTC
many | TRBJ1-5 | . | TRBV3-1 | CASSLGIYSNQPQHF | TGTGCCAGCAGCCTCGGCATTTATAGCAATCAGCCCCAGCATTTT
many | TRBJ1-4 | . | TRBV3-1 | CASSLWTVENEKLFF | TGTGCCAGCAGCCTTTGGACGGTCGAGAATGAAAAACTGTTTTTT
many | TRBJ2-3 | TRBD1 | TRBV5-6 | CASSFPGQGTDTQYF | TGTGCCAGCAGCTTTCCCGGACAGGGGACAGATACGCAGTATTTT
many | TRBJ1-4 | TRBD1 | TRBV20-1 | CSAKTGGKEKLFF | TGCAGTGCTAAGACAGGGGGCAAGGAAAAACTGTTTTTT
many | TRBJ2-7 | TRBD2 | TRBV7-9 | CASSLKTSGVYEQYF | TGTGCGAGCAGTCTAAAGACTAGCGGGGTGTACGAGCAGTACTTC
many | TRBJ2-1 | TRBD1 | TRBV19 | CASSILRTGRNEQFF | TGTGCCAGTAGTATTCTCCGGACAGGTCGGAATGAGCAGTTCTTC